Detailed here is one T cell receptor beta chain. This receptor's antigen is unknown. The data were taken from a study of monozygotic twins with inflammatory bowel disease (dated by TCRdb to the late 2010s). In the study overall: The full study comprised 30 or so monozygotic twin pairs: nine German pairs (four IBD-concordant, five IBD-discordant) and 19 IBD-discordant Danish pairs. The search for disease-associated traits relied mainly on comparing IBD patients with their genetically identical healthy co-twins within discordant pairs. Each individual had, on average, about 151 000 unique TCRalpha sequences and 181 000 unique TCRbeta sequences available for analysis.

Beyond this particular receptor, the publication reports: The analysis was unable to tell different T cell subtypes apart. Fewer clonotypes were shared with other individuals by IBD patients than by healthy twins, most markedly in patients showing signs of disease activity. No single strong signal or clonotype linked to IBD turned up in the results, so the idea that one exists was not supported. IBD patients had lower TCRbeta repertoire diversity, measured by the inverse Simpson index, than their healthy co-twins. Because patients were on differing immunosuppressive treatments, the repertoires may have picked up extra background noise and inter-individual variability. Repertoire similarity did not differ between concordant and discordant twins, possibly due to limited statistical power.

From the cysteine up to the phenylalanine, the CDR3 has a length of 15 residues. The protein alone is recorded here. The germline V gene specifies SGHRS as CDR1 and YFSETQ as CDR2. Receptors were amplified or captured by 5' RACE. Each TCR library was prepared from roughly 3.5 ug of total RNA. For each sample, cDNA synthesis with SMARTScribe reverse transcriptase was split into eight separate reactions. Unique molecular identifiers containing a 6-nucleotide sample barcode were introduced through template switching during cDNA synthesis. Two nested PCRs of about 17 and 10 cycles amplified the TCRalpha and TCRbeta cDNA, and bead purification followed each PCR. Before amplification, the cDNA was both treated with uracil DNA-glycosylase and purified with the QIAquick PCR purification kit. The second PCR was the step at which Illumina TruSeq-compatible adapters and sample-specific barcodes were added. Library quality and concentration were assessed using TapeStation and Qubit, and roughly 5 ng of each library was pooled. Sequencing of the pooled libraries was done on an Illumina HiSeq2500 single-index Rapid Run using custom sequencing primers and 2 x 100 bp reads. In the authors' own workflow: PCR and sequencing errors were corrected by UMI-based consensus assembly using MiGEC version 1.2.6. MiXCR version 2.1.1 handled V(D)J alignment, clonotype assembly and CDR3 extraction. To normalise gene usage, clonotype sharing and MAIT/NKT TCR abundance, the top 1000, 10 000 and 20 000 clonotypes in each sample were analysed. Diversity was computed as the inverse Simpson index with the vegan R package after downsampling to 27 000 UMIs. Paired Mann-Whitney U tests were applied to discordant twin pairs, with Benjamini-Hochberg correction for multiple testing. The reads were reprocessed in TCRdb, with one entry per CDR3 protein sequence and no accompanying DNA. For this entry, the V and J calls and clone size follow TCRdb and not the study's own pipeline. This sample's table contains approximately 330,000 distinct CDR3 sequences. The top ten clonotypes cover over 2% of the sample.

From each donor, an approximately 2.5 ml peripheral blood sample was drawn into PAXgene tubes and stored at -80 degrees C. Without T cell sorting, total RNA was isolated from whole blood using the PAXgene blood miRNA kit on an automated QIAcube. Peripheral blood from monozygotic twin pairs who were concordant or discordant for inflammatory bowel disease underwent deep TCRalpha and TCRbeta repertoire profiling using unique molecular barcoding. Smoking habits were recorded for all twin pairs, and individuals were classified as current, former or never smokers. Sequencing was carried out using blood. The receptor was derived from a human donor with ulcerative colitis or Crohn's disease, or a healthy co-twin of an affected twin (not recorded which). The rearranged segments are TRBV5-1 and TRBJ2-3; TCRdb outputs TRBD1, but without DNA this stays unchecked. The CDR3 reads CASMDRDFPTDTQYF. Reference TRBV5-1 and TRBJ2-3 proteins supply the regions before and after the CDR3; the full variable domain is: KAGVTQTPRYLIKTRGQQVTLSCSPISGHRSVSWYQQTPGQGLQFLFEYFSETQRNKGNFPGRFSGRQFSNSRSEMNVSTLELGDSALYLCASMDRDFPTDTQYFGPGTRLTVL.